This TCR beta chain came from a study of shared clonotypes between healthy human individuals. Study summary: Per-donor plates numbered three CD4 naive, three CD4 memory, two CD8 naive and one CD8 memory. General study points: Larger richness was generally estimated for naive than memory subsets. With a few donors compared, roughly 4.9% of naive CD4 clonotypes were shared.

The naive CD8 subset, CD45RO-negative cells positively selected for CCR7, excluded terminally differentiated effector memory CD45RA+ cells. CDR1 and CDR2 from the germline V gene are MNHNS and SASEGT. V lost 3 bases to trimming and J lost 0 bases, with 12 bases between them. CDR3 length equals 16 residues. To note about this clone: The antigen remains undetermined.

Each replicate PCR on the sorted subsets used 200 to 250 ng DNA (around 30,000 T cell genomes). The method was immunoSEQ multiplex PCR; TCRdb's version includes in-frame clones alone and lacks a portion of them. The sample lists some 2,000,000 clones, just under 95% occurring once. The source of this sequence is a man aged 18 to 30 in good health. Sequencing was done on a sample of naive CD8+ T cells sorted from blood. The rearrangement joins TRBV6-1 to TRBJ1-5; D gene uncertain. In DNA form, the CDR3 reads TGTGCCAGCAGTGATTTCGGAGGGTATAGCAATCAGCCCCAGCATTTT. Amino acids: CASSDFGGYSNQPQHF.